The clone carrying this TCR beta chain was counted many times. The source of the sample is a study of T-cell reconstitution after alpha-beta-depleted transplantation in children. Germline V gives CDR1 MDHEN, CDR2 SYDVKM. The CDR3 loop spans 15 amino acids. The ends lost 6 bases at V and 5 bases at J; junction bases unmatched: 8. As it was prepared, the TCRbeta library received unique molecular identifiers. MiXCR, applied by TCRdb to the PCR reads, yields one record per CDR3 protein. Among around 600,000 distinct CDR3 sequences listed, roughly a tenth were seen once. The receptor was isolated from a human donor who donated a stem cell graft to a child with acute myeloid leukemia. This sample comprised PBMCs from the stem cell graft donor, obtained from the stem cell graft. This chain joins TRBV28 and TRBJ2-7, with TRBD2 matching over 12 bases. The CDR3 here is CASSPGTSGPHEQYF. The CDR3 nucleotides read TGTGCCAGCAGCCCAGGGACTAGCGGGCCCCACGAGCAGTACTTC. Based on the CDR3 plus reference TRBV28 and TRBJ2-7, the full variable domain is DVKVTQSSRYLVKRTGEKVFLECVQDMDHENMFWYRQDPGLGLRLIYFSYDVKMKEKGDIPEGYSVSREKKERFSLILESASTNQTSMYLCASSPGTSGPHEQYFGPGTRLTVT.